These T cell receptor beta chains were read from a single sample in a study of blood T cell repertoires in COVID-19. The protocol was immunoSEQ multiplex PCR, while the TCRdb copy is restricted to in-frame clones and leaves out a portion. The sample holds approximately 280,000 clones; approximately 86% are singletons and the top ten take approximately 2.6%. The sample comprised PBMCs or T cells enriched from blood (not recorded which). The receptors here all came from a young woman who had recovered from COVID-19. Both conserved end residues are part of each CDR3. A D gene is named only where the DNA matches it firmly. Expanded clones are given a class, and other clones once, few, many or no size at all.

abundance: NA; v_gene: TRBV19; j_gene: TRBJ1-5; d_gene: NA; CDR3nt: TGTGCCAGTAACCTCGGGAGGGGGGGGTTGGATCAGCCCCAGCATTTT; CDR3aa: CASNLGRGGLDQPQHF
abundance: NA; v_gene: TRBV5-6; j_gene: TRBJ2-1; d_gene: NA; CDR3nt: TGTGCCAGCAGCTTGGCCTCCCTACAGTTCTTC; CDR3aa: CASSLASLQFF
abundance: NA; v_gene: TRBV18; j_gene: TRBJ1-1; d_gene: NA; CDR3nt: TGTGCCAGCTCACCACAGGTAGCGGACACTGAAGCTTTCTTT; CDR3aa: CASSPQVADTEAFF
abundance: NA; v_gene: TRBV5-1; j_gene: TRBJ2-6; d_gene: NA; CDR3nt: TGCGCCAGCAGCCCGACCTACAGTTCTGGGGCCAACGTCCTGACTTTC; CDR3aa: CASSPTYSSGANVLTF
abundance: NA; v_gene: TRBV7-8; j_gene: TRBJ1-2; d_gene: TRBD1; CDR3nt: TGTGCCAGCAGCTTCCTGGCCCTGGGACAGGGAGGTGGCTACACCTTC; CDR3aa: CASSFLALGQGGGYTF
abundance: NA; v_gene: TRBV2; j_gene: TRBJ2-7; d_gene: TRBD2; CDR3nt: TGTGCCAGCAGTACGAGACTAGCGGCGTCCTACGAGCAGTACTTC; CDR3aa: CASSTRLAASYEQYF
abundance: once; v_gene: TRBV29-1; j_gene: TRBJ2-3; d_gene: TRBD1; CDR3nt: TGCAGCGTTAACAGGGGTGGTGGCACAGATACGCAGTATTTT; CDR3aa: CSVNRGGGTDTQYF
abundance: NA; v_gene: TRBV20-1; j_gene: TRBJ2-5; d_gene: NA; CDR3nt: TGCAGTGCTAGTTATTCTCAGGGCGGGAAGGAGACCCAGTACTTC; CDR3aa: CSASYSQGGKETQYF
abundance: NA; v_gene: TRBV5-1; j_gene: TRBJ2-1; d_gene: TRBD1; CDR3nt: TGCGCCAGCAGCATACCGGGACAGGGGGGTTATGAGCAGTTCTTC; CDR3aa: CASSIPGQGGYEQFF
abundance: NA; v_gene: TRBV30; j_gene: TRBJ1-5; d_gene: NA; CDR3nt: TGTGCCTGGAGTGTAGGGCTGGCCGGGGATCAGCCCCAGCATTTT; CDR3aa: CAWSVGLAGDQPQHF
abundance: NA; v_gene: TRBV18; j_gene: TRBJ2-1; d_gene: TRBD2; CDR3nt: TGTGCCAGCTCACCGGCTAGCGGGAACTCCTACAATGAGCAGTTCTTC; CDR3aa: CASSPASGNSYNEQFF
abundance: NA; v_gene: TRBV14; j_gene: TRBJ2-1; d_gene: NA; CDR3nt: TGTGCCAGCAGCCAAGCTGGAGTATACAATGAGCAGTTCTTC; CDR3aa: CASSQAGVYNEQFF
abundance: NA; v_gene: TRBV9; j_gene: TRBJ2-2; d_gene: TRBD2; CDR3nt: TGTGCCAGCAACGCTGGGGCTAGCGGGGGGACCGGGGAGCTGTTTTTT; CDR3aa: CASNAGASGGTGELFF
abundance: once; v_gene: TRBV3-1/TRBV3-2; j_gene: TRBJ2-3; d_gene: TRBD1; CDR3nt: TGTGCCAGCAGCCGACAGGGGGCTTACGTAGATACGCAGTATTTT; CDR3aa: CASSRQGAYVDTQYF
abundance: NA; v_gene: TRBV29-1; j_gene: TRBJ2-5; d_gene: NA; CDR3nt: TGCAGCGTTGATGGGACCTTACAGGGAGGGTCCTACGAGACCCAGTACTTC; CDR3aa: CSVDGTLQGGSYETQYF
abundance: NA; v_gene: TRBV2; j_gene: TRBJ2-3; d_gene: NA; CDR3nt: TGTGCCAGCAGTTACTCAGATACGCAGTATTTT; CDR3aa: CASSYSDTQYF
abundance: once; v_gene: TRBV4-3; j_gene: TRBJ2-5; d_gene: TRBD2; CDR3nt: TGCGCCAGCAGCCAAGTCACTAGCGGGGGGATAGAGACCCAGTACTTC; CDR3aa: CASSQVTSGGIETQYF
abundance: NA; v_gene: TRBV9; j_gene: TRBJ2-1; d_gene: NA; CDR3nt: TGTGCCAGCAGCGCAGGTAGTTTTGAGCAGTTCTTC; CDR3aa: CASSAGSFEQFF
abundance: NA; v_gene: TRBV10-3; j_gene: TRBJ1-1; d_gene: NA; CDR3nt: TGTGCCATCAGCCCGTTAGCTATGAACACTGAAGCTTTCTTT; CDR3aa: CAISPLAMNTEAFF
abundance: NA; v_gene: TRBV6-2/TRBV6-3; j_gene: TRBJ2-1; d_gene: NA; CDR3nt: TGTGCCAGCAGTTACGGAGTACGTACCCATGAGCAGTTCTTC; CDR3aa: CASSYGVRTHEQFF
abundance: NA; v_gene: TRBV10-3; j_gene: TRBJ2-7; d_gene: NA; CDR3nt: TGTGCCATCAGCCGGGAAATCTACGAGCAGTACTTC; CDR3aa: CAISREIYEQYF
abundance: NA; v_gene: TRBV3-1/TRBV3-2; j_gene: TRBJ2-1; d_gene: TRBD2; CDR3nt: TGTGCCAGCAGCCAAGATCTAGCGGGAGCCTACAATGAGCAGTTCTTC; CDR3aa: CASSQDLAGAYNEQFF
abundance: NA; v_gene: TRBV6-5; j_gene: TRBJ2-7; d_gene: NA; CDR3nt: TGTGCCAGCACCATCAGGAGACAGAGCTCCTACGAGCAGTACTTC; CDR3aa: CASTIRRQSSYEQYF
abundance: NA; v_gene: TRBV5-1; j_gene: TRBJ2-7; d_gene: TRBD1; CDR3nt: TGCGCCAGCAGCTTGGGGCTTTCCGGGACAGCCTACGAGCAGTACTTC; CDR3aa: CASSLGLSGTAYEQYF
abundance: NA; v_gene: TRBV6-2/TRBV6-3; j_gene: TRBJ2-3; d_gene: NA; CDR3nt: TGTGCCAGCAGCCCTGACAGCCGCACAGATACGCAGTATTTT; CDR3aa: CASSPDSRTDTQYF
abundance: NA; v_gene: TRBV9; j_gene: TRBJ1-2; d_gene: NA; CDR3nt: TGTGCCAGCAGCGTCTCCGGGAATCATGGCTACACCTTC; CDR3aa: CASSVSGNHGYTF
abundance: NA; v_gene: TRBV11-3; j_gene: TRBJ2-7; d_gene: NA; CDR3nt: TGTGCCAGCAGCTTAGATCGTGGGGGGGCGCTGAAACACGAGCAGTACTTC; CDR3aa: CASSLDRGGALKHEQYF
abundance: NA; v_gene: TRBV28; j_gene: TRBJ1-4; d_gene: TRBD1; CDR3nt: TGTGCCAGCAGCCACCGGACAGGGGATGAAAAACTGTTTTTT; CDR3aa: CASSHRTGDEKLFF
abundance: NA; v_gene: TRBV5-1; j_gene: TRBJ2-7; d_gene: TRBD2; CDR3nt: TGCGCCAGCAGCTTACTAGCGGGAAAGGCCTACGAGCAGTACTTC; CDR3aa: CASSLLAGKAYEQYF
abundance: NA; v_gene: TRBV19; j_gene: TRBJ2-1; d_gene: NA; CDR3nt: TGTGCTAGTAGTATAGCGGACAGCTACAATGAGCAGTTCTTC; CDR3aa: CASSIADSYNEQFF
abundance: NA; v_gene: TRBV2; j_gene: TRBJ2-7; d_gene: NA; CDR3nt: TGTGCCAGCACCGGTAAAGCGCTCTCCTACGAGCAGTACTTC; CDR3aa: CASTGKALSYEQYF
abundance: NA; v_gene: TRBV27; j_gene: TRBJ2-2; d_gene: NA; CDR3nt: TGTGCCAGCAGTTTACTAGCGACGGACACCGGGGAGCTGTTTTTT; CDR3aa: CASSLLATDTGELFF